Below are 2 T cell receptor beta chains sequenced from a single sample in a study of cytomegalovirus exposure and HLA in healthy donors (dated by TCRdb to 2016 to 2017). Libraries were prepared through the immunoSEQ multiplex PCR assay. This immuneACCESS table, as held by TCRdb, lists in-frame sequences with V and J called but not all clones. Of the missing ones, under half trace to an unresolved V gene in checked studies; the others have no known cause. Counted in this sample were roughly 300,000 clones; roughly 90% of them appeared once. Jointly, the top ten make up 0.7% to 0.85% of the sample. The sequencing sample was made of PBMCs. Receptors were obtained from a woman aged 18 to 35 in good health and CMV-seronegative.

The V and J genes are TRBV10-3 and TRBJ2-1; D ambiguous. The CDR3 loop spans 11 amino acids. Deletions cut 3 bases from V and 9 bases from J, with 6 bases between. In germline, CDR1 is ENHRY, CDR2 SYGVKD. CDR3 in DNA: TGTGCCATCAGTGACGACTTTGAGCAGTTCTTC. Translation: CAISDDFEQFF.

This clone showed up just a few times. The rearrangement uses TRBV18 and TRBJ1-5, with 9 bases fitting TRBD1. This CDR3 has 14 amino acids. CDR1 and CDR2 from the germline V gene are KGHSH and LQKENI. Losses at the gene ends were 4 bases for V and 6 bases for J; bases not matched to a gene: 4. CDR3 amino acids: CASSLTGGGQPQHF. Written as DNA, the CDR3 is TGTGCCAGCTCACTTACAGGGGGCGGTCAGCCCCAGCATTTT.